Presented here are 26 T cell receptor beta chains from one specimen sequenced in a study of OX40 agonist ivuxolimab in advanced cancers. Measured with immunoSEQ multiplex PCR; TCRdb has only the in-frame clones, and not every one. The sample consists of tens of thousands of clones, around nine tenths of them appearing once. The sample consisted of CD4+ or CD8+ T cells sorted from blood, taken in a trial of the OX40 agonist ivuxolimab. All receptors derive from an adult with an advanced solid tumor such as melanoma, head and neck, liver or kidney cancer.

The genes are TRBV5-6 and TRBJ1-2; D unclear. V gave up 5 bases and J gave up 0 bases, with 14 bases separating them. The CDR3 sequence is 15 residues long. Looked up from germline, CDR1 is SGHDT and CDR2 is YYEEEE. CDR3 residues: CASSVGPGPNYGYTF. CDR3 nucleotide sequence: TGTGCCAGCAGTGTTGGTCCGGGCCCTAACTATGGCTACACCTTC.

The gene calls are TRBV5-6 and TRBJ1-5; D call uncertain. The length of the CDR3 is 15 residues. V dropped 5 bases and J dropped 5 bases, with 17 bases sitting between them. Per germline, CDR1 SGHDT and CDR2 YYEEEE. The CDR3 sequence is CASRYRASGDQPQHF. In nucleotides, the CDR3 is TGTGCCAGCAGATACCGGGCCTCTGGCGATCAGCCCCAGCATTTT.

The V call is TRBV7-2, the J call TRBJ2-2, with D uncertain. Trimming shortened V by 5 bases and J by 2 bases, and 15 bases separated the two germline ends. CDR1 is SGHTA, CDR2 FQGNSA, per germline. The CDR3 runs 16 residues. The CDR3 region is CASSARALRNTGELFF. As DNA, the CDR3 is TGTGCCAGCAGCGCCCGGGCCTTACGAAACACCGGGGAGCTGTTTTTT.

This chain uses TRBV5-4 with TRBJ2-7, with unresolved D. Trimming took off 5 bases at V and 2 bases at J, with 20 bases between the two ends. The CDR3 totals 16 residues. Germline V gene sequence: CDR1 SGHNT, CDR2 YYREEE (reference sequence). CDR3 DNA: TGTGCCAGCAGTTTCGGAACCGGGCCCCTAGCCTACGAGCAGTACTTC. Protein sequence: CASSFGTGPLAYEQYF.

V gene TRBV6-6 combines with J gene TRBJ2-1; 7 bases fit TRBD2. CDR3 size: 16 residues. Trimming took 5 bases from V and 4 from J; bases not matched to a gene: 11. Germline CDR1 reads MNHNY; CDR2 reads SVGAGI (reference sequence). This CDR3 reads CASSPSLRGRYNEQFF. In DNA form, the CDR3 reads TGTGCCAGCAGTCCCAGCCTGCGGGGGAGGTACAATGAGCAGTTCTTC.

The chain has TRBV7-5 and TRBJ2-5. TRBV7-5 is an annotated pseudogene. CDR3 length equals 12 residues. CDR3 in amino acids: CVRSLVVETQYF. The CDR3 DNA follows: TGTGTCAGAAGCTTAGTTGTGGAGACCCAGTACTTC.

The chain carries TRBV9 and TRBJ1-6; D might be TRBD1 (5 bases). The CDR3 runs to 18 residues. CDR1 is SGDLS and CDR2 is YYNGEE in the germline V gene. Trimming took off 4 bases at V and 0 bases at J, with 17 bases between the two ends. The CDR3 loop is CASSPTPGVSSYNSPLHF. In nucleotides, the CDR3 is TGTGCCAGCAGCCCAACCCCGGGGGTTAGCTCCTATAATTCACCCCTCCACTTT.

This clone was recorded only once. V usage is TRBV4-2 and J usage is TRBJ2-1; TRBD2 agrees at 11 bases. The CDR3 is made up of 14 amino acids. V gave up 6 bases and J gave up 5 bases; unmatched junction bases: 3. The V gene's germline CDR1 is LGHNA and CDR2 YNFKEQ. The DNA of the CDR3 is TGTGCCAGCAGTCCGGGACTAGCGGACAATGAGCAGTTCTTC. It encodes CASSPGLADNEQFF.

In nucleotides, the CDR3 is TGTGCCAGCAGCGCCTCACAGGGGAACTCTGGAAACACCATATATTTT. Translating gives CASSASQGNSGNTIYF. V usage is TRBV7-2 and J usage is TRBJ1-3, with TRBD1 matching over 7 bases. The CDR3 length is 16 residues. J was trimmed by 0 bases and V by 5 bases; bases with no gene match: 7. From germline, CDR1 is SGHTA and CDR2 FQGNSA. Complete variable domain (other parts from reference TRBV7-2 and TRBJ1-3): GAGVSQSPSNKVTEKGKDVELRCDPISGHTALYWYRQSLGQGLEFLIYFQGNSAPDKSGLPSDRFSAERTGGSVSTLTIQRTQQEDSAVYLCASSASQGNSGNTIYFGEGSWLTVV.

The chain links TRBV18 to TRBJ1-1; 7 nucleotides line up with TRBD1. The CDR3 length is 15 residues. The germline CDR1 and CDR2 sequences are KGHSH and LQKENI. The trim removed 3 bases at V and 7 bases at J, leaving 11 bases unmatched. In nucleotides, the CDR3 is TGTGCCAGCTCACCCGGGAACCACCGGGACAGTGAAGCTTTCTTT. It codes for CASSPGNHRDSEAFF.

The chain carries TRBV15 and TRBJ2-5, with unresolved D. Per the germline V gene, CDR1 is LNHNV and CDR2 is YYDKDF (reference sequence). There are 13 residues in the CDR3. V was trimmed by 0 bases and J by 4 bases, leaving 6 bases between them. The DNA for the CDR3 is TGTGCCACCAGCAGAGATCCTCGAGAGACCCAGTACTTC. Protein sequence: CATSRDPRETQYF.

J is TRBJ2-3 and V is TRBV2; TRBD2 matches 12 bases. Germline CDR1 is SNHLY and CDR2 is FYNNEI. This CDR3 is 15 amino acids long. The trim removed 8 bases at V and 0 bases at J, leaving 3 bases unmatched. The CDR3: CASLGTSGSTDTQYF. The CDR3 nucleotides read TGTGCCAGCCTCGGGACTAGCGGGAGCACAGATACGCAGTATTTT. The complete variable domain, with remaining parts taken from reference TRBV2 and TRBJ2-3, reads EPEVTQTPSHQVTQMGQEVILRCVPISNHLYFYWYRQILGQKVEFLVSFYNNEISEKSEIFDDQFSVERPDGSNFTLKIRSTKLEDSAMYFCASLGTSGSTDTQYFGPGTRLTVL.

CDR3: CASSVTVTGTEAFF. The CDR3 DNA is TGTGCCAGTAGTGTGACAGTTACGGGCACTGAAGCTTTCTTT. The V and J genes are TRBV19 and TRBJ1-1; D is perhaps TRBD1 (5 bases). V was clipped by 5 bases and J by 4 bases, with 14 bases between them. Germline assignment: CDR1 LNHDA and CDR2 SQIVND (reference sequence). The CDR3 spans 14 residues.

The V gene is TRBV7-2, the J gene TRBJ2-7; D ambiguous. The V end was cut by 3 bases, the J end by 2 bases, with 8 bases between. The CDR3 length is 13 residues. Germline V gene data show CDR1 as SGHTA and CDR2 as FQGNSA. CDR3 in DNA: TGTGCCAGCAGCTTCTCCGACACCTACGAGCAGTACTTC. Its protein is CASSFSDTYEQYF.

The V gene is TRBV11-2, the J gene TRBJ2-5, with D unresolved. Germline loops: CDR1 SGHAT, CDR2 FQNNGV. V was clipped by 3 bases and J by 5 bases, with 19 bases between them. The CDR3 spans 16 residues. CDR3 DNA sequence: TGTGCCAGCAGCTTGGCCCGAATTTCCAGTCTGGAGACCCAGTACTTC. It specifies CASSLARISSLETQYF.

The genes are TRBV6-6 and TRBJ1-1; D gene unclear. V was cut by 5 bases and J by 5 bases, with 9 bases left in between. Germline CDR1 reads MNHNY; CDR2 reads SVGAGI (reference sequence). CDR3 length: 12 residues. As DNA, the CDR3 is TGTGCCAGCAGTAATGCGGGGACTGAAGCTTTCTTT. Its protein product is CASSNAGTEAFF.

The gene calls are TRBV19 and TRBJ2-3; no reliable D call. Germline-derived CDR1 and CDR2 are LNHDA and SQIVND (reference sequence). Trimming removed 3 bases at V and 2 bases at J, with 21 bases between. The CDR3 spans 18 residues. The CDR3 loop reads CASSIPNIYGSVTDTQYF. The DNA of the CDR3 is TGTGCCAGTAGTATCCCCAATATATACGGGTCGGTCACAGATACGCAGTATTTT.

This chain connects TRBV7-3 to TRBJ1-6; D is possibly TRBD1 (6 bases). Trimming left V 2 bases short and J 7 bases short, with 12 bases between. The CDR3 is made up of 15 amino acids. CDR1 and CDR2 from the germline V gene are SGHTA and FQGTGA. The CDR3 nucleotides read TGTGCCAGCAGCTTAGGCGGACAGCTGAATTCACCCCTCCACTTT. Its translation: CASSLGGQLNSPLHF.

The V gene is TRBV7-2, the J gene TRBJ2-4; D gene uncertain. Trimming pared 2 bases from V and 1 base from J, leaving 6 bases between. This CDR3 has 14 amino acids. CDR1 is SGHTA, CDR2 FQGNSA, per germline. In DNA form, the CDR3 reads TGTGCCAGCAGCTTAAGGGATGCCAAAAACATTCAGTACTTC. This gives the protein CASSLRDAKNIQYF.

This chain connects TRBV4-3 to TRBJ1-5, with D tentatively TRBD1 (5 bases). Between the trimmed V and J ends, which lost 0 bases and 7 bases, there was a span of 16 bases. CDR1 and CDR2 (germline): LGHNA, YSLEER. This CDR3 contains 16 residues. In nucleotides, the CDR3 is TGCGCCAGCAGCCAAGATAGCGGGGAGCGGGGGCAGCCCCAGCATTTT. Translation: CASSQDSGERGQPQHF.

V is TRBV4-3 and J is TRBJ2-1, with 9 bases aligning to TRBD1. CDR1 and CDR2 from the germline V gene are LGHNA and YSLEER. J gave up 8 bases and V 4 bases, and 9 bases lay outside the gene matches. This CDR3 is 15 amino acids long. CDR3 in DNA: TGCGCCAGCAGCCGTTCGGGACAGGGTGTTTATGAGCAGTTCTTC. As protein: CASSRSGQGVYEQFF.

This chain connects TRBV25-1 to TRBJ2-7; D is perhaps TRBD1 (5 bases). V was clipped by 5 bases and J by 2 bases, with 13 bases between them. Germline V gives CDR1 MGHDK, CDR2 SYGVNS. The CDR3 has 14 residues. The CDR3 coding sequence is TGTGCCAGCAGTAGAGCTGTAGGGGCCTACGAGCAGTACTTC. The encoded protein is CASSRAVGAYEQYF.

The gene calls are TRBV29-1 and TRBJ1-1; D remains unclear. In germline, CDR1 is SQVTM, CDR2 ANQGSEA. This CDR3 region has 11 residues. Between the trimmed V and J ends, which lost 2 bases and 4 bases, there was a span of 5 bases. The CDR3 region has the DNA TGCAGCGTTGAATTTGGCACTGAAGCTTTCTTT. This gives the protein CSVEFGTEAFF.

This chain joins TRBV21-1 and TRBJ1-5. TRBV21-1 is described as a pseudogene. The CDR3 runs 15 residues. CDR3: CASSTVGSSNQPQHF. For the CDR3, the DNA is TGTGCCAGCAGCACAGTAGGTTCGAGCAATCAGCCCCAGCATTTT.

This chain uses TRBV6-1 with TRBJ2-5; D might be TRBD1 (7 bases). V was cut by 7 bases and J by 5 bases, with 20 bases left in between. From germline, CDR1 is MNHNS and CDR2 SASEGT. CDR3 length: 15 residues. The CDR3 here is CASTPGGLTSETQYF. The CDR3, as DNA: TGTGCCAGCACCCCAGGGGGGCTGACCTCGGAGACCCAGTACTTC.

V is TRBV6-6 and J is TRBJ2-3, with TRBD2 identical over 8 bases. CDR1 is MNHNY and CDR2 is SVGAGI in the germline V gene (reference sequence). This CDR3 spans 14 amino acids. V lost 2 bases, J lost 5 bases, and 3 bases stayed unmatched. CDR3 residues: CASSYGTREDTQYF. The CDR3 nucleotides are TGTGCCAGCAGTTACGGGACTAGGGAAGATACGCAGTATTTT.